Below, 15 T cell receptor beta chains from the same sample are listed, as sequenced in a study of blood T cell repertoires in COVID-19. Data came from immunoSEQ multiplex PCR; TCRdb stores just in-frame clones and leaves some out. The sample lists fewer than 300,000 clones; approximately 89% were seen once. Input material: PBMCs or T cells enriched from blood (not recorded which). These receptors all come from a woman in her forties with acute COVID-19.

This sequence joins TRBV3-1 (or the pseudogene TRBV3-2) and TRBJ2-3; 9 bases match TRBD2. CDR1 LGHDT and CDR2 YNNKEL come from the germline V gene (reference sequence). This CDR3 has 14 residues. Trimming cost V 5 bases and J 4 bases; bases outside gene matches: 4. CDR3 region: CASSYSGSPDTQYF. DNA for the CDR3: TGTGCCAGCAGCTATAGCGGGAGTCCAGATACGCAGTATTTT.

V usage is TRBV7-9 and J usage is TRBJ2-5; 13 bases match TRBD2. V shed 5 bases and J 2 bases; nucleotides not matched to a gene: 5. Germline CDR1 and CDR2: SEHNR and FQNEAQ (reference sequence). The CDR3 extends over 16 amino acids. The CDR3 nucleotides are TGTGCCAGCAGCCAACCGGGACTAGCGGGGCAAGAGACCCAGTACTTC. Translation gives CASSQPGLAGQETQYF. Full variable domain (missing parts from reference TRBV7-9 and TRBJ2-5): DTGVSQNPRHKITKRGQNVTFRCDPISEHNRLYWYRQTLGQGPEFLTYFQNEAQLEKSRLLSDRFSAERPKGSFSTLEIQRTEQGDSAMYLCASSQPGLAGQETQYFGPGTRLLVL.

This rearrangement joins TRBV19 to TRBJ2-1; a weak D match, TRBD2 (6 bases). The length of the CDR3 is 13 residues. Germline V gene data show CDR1 as LNHDA and CDR2 as SQIVND (reference sequence). The ends were cut back, 5 bases at V and 9 bases at J, with 14 bases in the middle. DNA for the CDR3: TGTGCCAGTAGTCTGGCCCCTAGCGTTGAGCAGTTCTTC. This codes for CASSLAPSVEQFF.

This chain uses TRBV28 with TRBJ2-3; D ambiguous. The ends were cut back, 6 bases at V and 0 bases at J, with 7 bases in the middle. Germline values: CDR1 MDHEN, CDR2 SYDVKM. The CDR3 spans 13 residues. The DNA for the CDR3 is TGTGCCAGCAGCCGGGTTAGCACAGATACGCAGTATTTT. Residues: CASSRVSTDTQYF.

V gene TRBV28 combines with J gene TRBJ1-4, with TRBD1 matching over 7 bases. CDR1 is MDHEN and CDR2 is SYDVKM in the germline V gene. The J segment lost 0 bases and the V segment lost 6 bases, leaving 7 bases of the junction unmatched. The CDR3 has 16 amino acids. The CDR3 DNA is TGTGCCAGCAGGCCAACCACAGGGGCAACTAATGAAAAACTGTTTTTT. Protein sequence: CASRPTTGATNEKLFF.

The rearrangement joins TRBV19 to TRBJ1-4; possibly TRBD1 for D (6 bases). CDR3 size: 15 residues. Germline V CDR1 and CDR2: LNHDA, SQIVND (reference sequence). Trimming left V 4 bases short and J 0 bases short, with 9 bases between. The CDR3 DNA reads TGTGCCAGTAGTACACAGGGACCAACTAATGAAAAACTGTTTTTT. Translation: CASSTQGPTNEKLFF.

V is TRBV18 and J is TRBJ1-2, with a tentative D call TRBD1 (6 bases). CDR3 length: 13 residues. The germline CDR1 and CDR2 sequences are KGHSH and LQKENI. The ends were cut back, 2 bases at V and 4 bases at J, with 8 bases in the middle. The CDR3: CASSPGQSYGYTF. The CDR3 coding sequence is TGTGCCAGCTCACCAGGACAGAGCTATGGCTACACCTTC.

V is TRBV4-2 and J is TRBJ2-1; possible D gene TRBD2, 6 bases. The ends were cut back, 0 bases at V and 2 bases at J, with 11 bases in the middle. This CDR3 contains 16 residues. From germline, CDR1 is LGHNA and CDR2 YNFKEQ. As DNA, the CDR3 is TGTGCCAGCAGCCAAGAGAGGCTAGCGCCCTACAATGAGCAGTTCTTC. Its translation is CASSQERLAPYNEQFF.

The chain joins TRBV19 to TRBJ2-3; 9 bases line up with TRBD2. Germline V gene sequence: CDR1 LNHDA, CDR2 SQIVND (reference sequence). After removal of 8 bases from V and 1 base from J, the junction contained 13 bases not matched to a gene. The CDR3 has 17 amino acids. The CDR3 loop is CASERLAGRGGTDTQYF. The CDR3 DNA reads as TGTGCCAGTGAGAGGCTAGCGGGAAGGGGCGGCACAGATACGCAGTATTTT.

J is TRBJ1-5 and V is TRBV28; D is undetermined. Trimming shortened V by 7 bases and J by 2 bases, and 18 bases separated the two germline ends. This CDR3 has 16 amino acids. From germline, CDR1 is MDHEN and CDR2 SYDVKM. The chain's CDR3 is CASIPFGERGNQPQHF. CDR3 in DNA: TGTGCCAGCATCCCCTTTGGAGAGAGGGGCAATCAGCCCCAGCATTTT.

This sequence joins TRBV27 and TRBJ2-2; TRBD2 aligns across 12 bases. Germline V gene data show CDR1 as MNHEY and CDR2 as SMNVEV (reference sequence). This CDR3 region has 15 residues. Losses at the gene ends were 6 bases for V and 4 bases for J; bases not matched to a gene: 3. In nucleotides, the CDR3 is TGTGCCAGCAGCCCGGGACTAGCGGGCACCGGGGAGCTGTTTTTT. Translating gives CASSPGLAGTGELFF.

The chain combines TRBV7-9 with TRBJ2-1; 10 nucleotides align to TRBD2. The trim removed 5 bases at V and 6 bases at J, leaving 16 bases unmatched. The CDR3 totals 18 residues. Germline assignment: CDR1 SEHNR and CDR2 FQNEAQ (reference sequence). CDR3: CASSPHLNPGLAFNEQFF. The CDR3 DNA follows: TGTGCCAGCAGCCCCCACCTTAATCCGGGACTAGCGTTCAATGAGCAGTTCTTC.

As to this clone: Other nucleotide sequences in the sample specify the same CDR3. The rearrangement uses TRBV3-1 (or the pseudogene TRBV3-2) and TRBJ1-1; D call uncertain. V lost 1 base and J lost 5, with 5 bases in between. The CDR3 length is 12 residues. Germline V gene lookup returns CDR1 LGHDT and CDR2 YNNKEL (reference sequence). Here the CDR3 DNA reads TGTGCCAGCAGCCAAGGGAGGACTGAAGCTTTCTTT. The encoded protein is CASSQGRTEAFF.

This clone is a singleton in its sample. The rearrangement joins TRBV28 to TRBJ2-3; a weak D match, TRBD2 (6 bases). Trimming took 1 base from V and 0 from J, leaving 11 bases between them. This CDR3 is built from 16 residues. The germline V gene encodes CDR1 MDHEN and CDR2 SYDVKM. The DNA for the CDR3 is TGTGCCAGCAGTTTATTGCGGGGAGCTAGCACAGATACGCAGTATTTT. Translation: CASSLLRGASTDTQYF. Filled out from reference TRBV28 and TRBJ2-3, the complete variable domain reads DVKVTQSSRYLVKRTGEKVFLECVQDMDHENMFWYRQDPGLGLRLIYFSYDVKMKEKGDIPEGYSVSREKKERFSLILESASTNQTSMYLCASSLLRGASTDTQYFGPGTRLTVL.

J is TRBJ2-1 and V is TRBV14, with 11 bases aligning to TRBD1. Germline V gives CDR1 SGHDN, CDR2 FVKESK. The CDR3 covers 22 residues. Trimming cost V 4 bases and J 3 bases; bases outside gene matches: 23. The CDR3 loop reads CASSPWTGGSFRASGYYNEQFF. In DNA form, the CDR3 reads TGTGCCAGCAGCCCTTGGACAGGGGGCAGTTTTAGGGCTAGCGGATACTACAATGAGCAGTTCTTC.